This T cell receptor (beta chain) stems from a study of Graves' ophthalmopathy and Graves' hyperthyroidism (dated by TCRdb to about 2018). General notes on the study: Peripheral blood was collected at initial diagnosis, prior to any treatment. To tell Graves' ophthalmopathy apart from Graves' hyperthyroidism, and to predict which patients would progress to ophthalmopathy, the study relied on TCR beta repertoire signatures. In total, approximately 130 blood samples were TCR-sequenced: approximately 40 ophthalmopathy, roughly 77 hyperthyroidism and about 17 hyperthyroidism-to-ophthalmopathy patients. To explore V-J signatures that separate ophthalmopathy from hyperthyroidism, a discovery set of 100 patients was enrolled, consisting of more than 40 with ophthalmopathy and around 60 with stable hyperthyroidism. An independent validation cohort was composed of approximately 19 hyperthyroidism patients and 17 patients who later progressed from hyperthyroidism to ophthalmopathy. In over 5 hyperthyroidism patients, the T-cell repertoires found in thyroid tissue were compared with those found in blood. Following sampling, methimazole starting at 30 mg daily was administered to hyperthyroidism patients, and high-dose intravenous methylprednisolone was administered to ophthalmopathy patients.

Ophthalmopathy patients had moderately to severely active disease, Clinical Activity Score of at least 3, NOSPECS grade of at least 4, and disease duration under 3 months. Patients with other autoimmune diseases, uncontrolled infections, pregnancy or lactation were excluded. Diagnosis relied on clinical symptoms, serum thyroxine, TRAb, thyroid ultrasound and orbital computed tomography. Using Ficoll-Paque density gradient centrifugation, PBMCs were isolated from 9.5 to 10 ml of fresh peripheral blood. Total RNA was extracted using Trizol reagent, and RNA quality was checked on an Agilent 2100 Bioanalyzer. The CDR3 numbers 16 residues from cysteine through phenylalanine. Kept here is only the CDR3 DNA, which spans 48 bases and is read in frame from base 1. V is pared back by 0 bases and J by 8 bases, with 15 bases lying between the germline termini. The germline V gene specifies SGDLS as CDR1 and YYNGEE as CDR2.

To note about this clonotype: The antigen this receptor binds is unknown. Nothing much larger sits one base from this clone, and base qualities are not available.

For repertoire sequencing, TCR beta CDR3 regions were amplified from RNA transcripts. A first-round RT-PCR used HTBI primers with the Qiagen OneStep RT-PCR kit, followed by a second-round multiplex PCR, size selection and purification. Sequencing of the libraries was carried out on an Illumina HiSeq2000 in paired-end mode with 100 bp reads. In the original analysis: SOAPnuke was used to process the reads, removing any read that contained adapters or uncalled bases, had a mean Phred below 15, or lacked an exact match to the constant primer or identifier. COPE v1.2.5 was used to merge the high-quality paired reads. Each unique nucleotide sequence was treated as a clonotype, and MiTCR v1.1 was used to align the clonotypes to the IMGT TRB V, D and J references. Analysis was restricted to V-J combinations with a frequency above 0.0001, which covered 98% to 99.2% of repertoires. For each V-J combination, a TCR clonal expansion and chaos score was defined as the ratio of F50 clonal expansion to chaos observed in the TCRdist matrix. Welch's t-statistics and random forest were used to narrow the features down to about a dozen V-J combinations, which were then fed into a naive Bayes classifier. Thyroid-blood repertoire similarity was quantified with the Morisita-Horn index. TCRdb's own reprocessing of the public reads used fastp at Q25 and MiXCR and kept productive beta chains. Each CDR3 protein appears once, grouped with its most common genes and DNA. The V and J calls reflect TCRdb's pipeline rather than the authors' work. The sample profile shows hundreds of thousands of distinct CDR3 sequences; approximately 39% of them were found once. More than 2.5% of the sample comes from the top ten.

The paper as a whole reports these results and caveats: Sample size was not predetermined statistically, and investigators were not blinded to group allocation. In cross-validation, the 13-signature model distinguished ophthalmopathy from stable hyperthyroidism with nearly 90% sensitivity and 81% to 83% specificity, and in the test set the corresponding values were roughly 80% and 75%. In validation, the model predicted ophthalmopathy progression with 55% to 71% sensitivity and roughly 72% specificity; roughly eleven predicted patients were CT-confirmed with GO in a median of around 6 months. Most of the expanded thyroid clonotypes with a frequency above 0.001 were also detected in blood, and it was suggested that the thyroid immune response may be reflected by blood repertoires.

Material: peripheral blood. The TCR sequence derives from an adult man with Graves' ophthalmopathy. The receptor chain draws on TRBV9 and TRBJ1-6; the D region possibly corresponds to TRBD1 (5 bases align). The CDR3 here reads CASSVGQPLLDSPLHF. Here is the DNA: TGTGCCAGCAGCGTAGGACAGCCCTTACTTGATTCACCCCTCCACTTT.